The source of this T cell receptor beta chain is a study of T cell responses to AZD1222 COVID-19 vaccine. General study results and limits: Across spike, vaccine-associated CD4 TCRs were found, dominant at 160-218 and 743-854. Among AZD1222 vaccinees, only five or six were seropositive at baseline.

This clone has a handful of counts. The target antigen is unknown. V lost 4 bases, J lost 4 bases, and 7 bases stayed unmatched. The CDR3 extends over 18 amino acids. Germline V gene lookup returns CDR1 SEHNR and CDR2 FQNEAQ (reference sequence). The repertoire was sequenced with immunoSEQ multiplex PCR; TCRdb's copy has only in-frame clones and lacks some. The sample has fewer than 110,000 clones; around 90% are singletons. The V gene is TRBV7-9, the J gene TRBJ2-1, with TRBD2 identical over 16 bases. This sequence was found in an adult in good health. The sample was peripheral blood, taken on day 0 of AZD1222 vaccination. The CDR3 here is CASSYSGTSGGAYNEQFF. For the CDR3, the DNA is TGTGCCAGCAGCTACTCCGGGACTAGCGGGGGGGCATACAATGAGCAGTTCTTC.